One sample yielded the 30 T cell receptor beta chains listed below, sequenced in a study of human T cells and chemical hapten exposure. TCRdb itself ran the RACE reads through MiXCR, one entry per CDR3 protein. Found here are around 380,000 distinct CDR3 sequences, nearly 5% of them singletons; the top ten hold 2% to 2.5%. The time point: patch test 1, 2 weeks after DPC sensitization. Treatment of the sample: therapeutic diphenylcyclopropenone sensitization with weekly scalp DPC. This sample comprised whole blood, obtained in connection with sensitization to the hapten diphenylcyclopropenone (DPC). The source is a woman aged 45-65 years with alopecia areata. Some clones in this sample may be carry-over from other donors' samples.

This clonotype was detected many times. The chain links TRBV12-3 or TRBV12-4 to TRBJ2-1, with 8 bases that match TRBD2. The V gene end was trimmed by 6 bases and the J gene end by 6 bases; junction bases not matched to a gene: 16. This CDR3 comprises 17 residues. DNA for the CDR3: TGTGCCAGCAGAAACCGTCAGGGAGCGGGAGCGGCCAATGAGCAGTTCTTC. Its protein product is CASRNRQGAGAANEQFF.

The V and J genes are TRBV27 and TRBJ2-3, with D uncertain. CDR1 is MNHEY and CDR2 is SMNVEV in the germline V gene (reference sequence). The CDR3 totals 15 residues. V was shortened by 7 bases and J by 0 bases, with 14 bases between the two germline ends. CDR3 in amino acids: CASKTLRHSTDTQYF. CDR3 sequence (DNA): TGTGCCAGCAAAACATTACGACATAGCACAGATACGCAGTATTTT.

This clonotype was counted ten times or more. This chain joins TRBV7-9 and TRBJ2-1; 8 nucleotides align to TRBD2. The CDR3 runs 15 residues. CDR1 is SEHNR, CDR2 FQNEAQ, per germline (reference sequence). Trimming cost V 5 bases and J 8 bases; bases outside gene matches: 11. This chain's CDR3 is CASSPSRGGGDEQFF. CDR3 in DNA: TGTGCCAGCAGCCCCAGTCGGGGGGGTGGCGATGAGCAGTTCTTC.

This clonotype was seen many times. J is TRBJ1-2 and V is TRBV5-1, with D possibly matching TRBD1 (5 bases). The CDR3 has 13 amino acids. Germline values: CDR1 SGHRS, CDR2 YFSETQ. The V and J ends lost 4 bases and 5 bases respectively, with 12 bases between them. Here the CDR3 DNA reads TGCGCCAGCAGCGACGGGACCCAGTATGGCTACACCTTC. Translated: CASSDGTQYGYTF.

This clonotype has a handful of counts. This chain uses TRBV19 with TRBJ2-2; D not certain. This CDR3 has 11 residues. Germline V gene lookup returns CDR1 LNHDA and CDR2 SQIVND (reference sequence). The V and J ends lost 6 bases and 6 bases respectively, with 5 bases between them. CDR3 sequence: CASRMSGELFF. CDR3 nucleotides: TGTGCCAGTAGAATGTCCGGGGAGCTGTTTTTT. The complete variable domain, with remaining parts taken from reference TRBV19 and TRBJ2-2, reads DGGITQSPKYLFRKEGQNVTLSCEQNLNHDAMYWYRQDPGQGLRLIYYSQIVNDFQKGDIAEGYSVSREKKESFPLTVTSAQKNPTAFYLCASRMSGELFFGEGSRLTVL.

Ten or more counts support this clonotype. The rearrangement joins TRBV27 to TRBJ2-5, with 10 bases fitting TRBD2. Trimming removed 8 bases from V and 13 bases from J; junction bases left unmatched: 16. The CDR3 runs to 14 residues. CDR1 MNHEY and CDR2 SMNVEV come from the germline V gene (reference sequence). The CDR3 nucleotides are TGTGCCAGCTCAGTAGGTGGAAGCGGGAGGGCCGTGTACTTC. Protein: CASSVGGSGRAVYF.

This clonotype was observed at least ten times. This sequence joins TRBV5-7 and TRBJ2-3; a weak D match, TRBD2 (5 bases). TRBV5-7 is given ORF status, its function remaining uncertain. Trimming took 4 bases from V and 0 from J, leaving 15 bases between them. The CDR3 is made up of 16 amino acids. The CDR3 bases are TGTGCCAGCAGCCCACCCCTGGGGAGTAGCACAGATACGCAGTATTTT. It translates to CASSPPLGSSTDTQYF.

This clonotype was counted ten times or more. In DNA, the CDR3 is TGCAGTGCCCGGAACTTATACCGGGACAGGGGTTACGAGCAGTACTTC. As protein: CSARNLYRDRGYEQYF. The chain combines TRBV20-1 with TRBJ2-7; 10 positions match TRBD1. The germline V gene has CDR1 DFQATT and CDR2 SNEGSKA (reference sequence). This CDR3 has 16 amino acids. The J segment lost 4 bases and the V segment lost 6 bases, leaving 15 bases of the junction unmatched.

In this sample, this clonotype turned up many times. The V and J genes are TRBV12-3 or TRBV12-4 and TRBJ2-3; TRBD1 matches 9 bases. Unmatched junction bases numbered 10, after V lost 6 bases and J lost 6 bases. This CDR3 comprises 15 residues. This chain's CDR3 is CASRPGQGSADTQYF. As DNA, the CDR3 is TGTGCCAGCAGACCGGGACAGGGTTCAGCGGATACGCAGTATTTT.

This clonotype was counted a few times. The chain recombines TRBV20-1 with TRBJ1-2; D is unresolved. Looked up from germline, CDR1 is DFQATT and CDR2 is SNEGSKA (reference sequence). This CDR3 comprises 12 residues. Trimming pared 2 bases from V and 1 base from J, leaving 5 bases between. CDR3 loop: CSARIDNYGYTF. DNA for the CDR3: TGCAGTGCTAGAATTGATAACTATGGCTACACCTTC.

The table lists this clonotype with many counts. This chain connects TRBV28 to TRBJ1-1; D uncertain. The CDR3 spans 13 residues. Germline V gives CDR1 MDHEN, CDR2 SYDVKM. V was pared by 6 bases and J by 0 bases, with 8 bases between. In DNA form, the CDR3 reads TGTGCCAGCAGGCCGGTGATGAACACTGAAGCTTTCTTT. Translated, it gives CASRPVMNTEAFF.

This clonotype has a count of ten or more. This chain links TRBV4-2 with TRBJ2-3; the D is unclear. The CDR3 sequence is 14 residues long. CDR1 and CDR2 from the germline V gene are LGHNA and YNFKEQ. V was clipped by 0 bases and J by 5 bases, with 9 bases between them. In DNA, the CDR3 is TGTGCCAGCAGCCAAGACGGTACGCTAGATACGCAGTATTTT. It encodes CASSQDGTLDTQYF.

This clonotype occurred many times. The rearrangement joins TRBV29-1 to TRBJ2-3; 7 bases are a match to TRBD1. Germline values: CDR1 SQVTM, CDR2 ANQGSEA. This CDR3 has 14 residues. With V trimmed by 5 bases and J by 4 bases, 9 bases remained unmatched. The CDR3 bases are TGCAGCGTTAGAAGGACAGGAGTCGCAGATACGCAGTATTTT. Protein sequence: CSVRRTGVADTQYF.

This clonotype was picked up a small number of times. The chain uses TRBV5-6 and TRBJ1-6; 9 bases align to TRBD1. Trimming at V came to 4 bases and at J to 5 bases, leaving 7 bases not matched to a gene. The germline V gene has CDR1 SGHDT and CDR2 YYEEEE. The CDR3 has 16 residues. CDR3 in DNA: TGTGCCAGCAGCCGGGACAGGGCCAGACATAATTCACCCCTCCACTTT. Translated, it gives CASSRDRARHNSPLHF.

The chain recombines TRBV18 with TRBJ1-6; D unresolved. CDR1 KGHSH and CDR2 LQKENI come from the germline V gene. Trimming left V 5 bases short and J 11 bases short, with 4 bases between. CDR3 length: 10 amino acids. The CDR3 protein is CASSSPPLHF. For the CDR3, the DNA is TGTGCCAGCTCATCTCCACCCCTCCACTTT.

The chain recombines TRBV28 with TRBJ1-5, with D maybe TRBD1 (5 bases). This CDR3 region has 12 residues. Germline CDR1 is MDHEN and CDR2 is SYDVKM. The ends were cut back, 2 bases at V and 8 bases at J, with 7 bases in the middle. CDR3 nucleotides: TGTGCCAGCAGTTTAAGGGGTGAGCCCCAGCATTTT. Residues: CASSLRGEPQHF.

This clonotype has just a few counts. This sequence joins TRBV28 and TRBJ2-7; D is possibly TRBD2 (5 bases). This CDR3 region has 15 residues. The ends were cut back, 6 bases at V and 0 bases at J, with 15 bases in the middle. Germline CDR1 reads MDHEN; CDR2 reads SYDVKM. The CDR3 DNA follows: TGTGCCAGCAGAATGGGCCCGGGAAGCTCCTACGAGCAGTACTTC. Translating it yields CASRMGPGSSYEQYF. The full variable domain, rest sourced from reference TRBV28 and TRBJ2-7, is DVKVTQSSRYLVKRTGEKVFLECVQDMDHENMFWYRQDPGLGLRLIYFSYDVKMKEKGDIPEGYSVSREKKERFSLILESASTNQTSMYLCASRMGPGSSYEQYFGPGTRLTVT.

This clonotype was observed many times. The genes are TRBV27 and TRBJ2-4; perhaps D is TRBD1 or TRBD2 (6 bases each). The V gene's germline CDR1 is MNHEY and CDR2 SMNVEV (reference sequence). V was pared by 6 bases and J by 11 bases, with 11 bases between. The CDR3 totals 11 residues. CDR3 DNA sequence: TGTGCCAGCAGCTTGGGGGGCCTTCAGTACTTC. It translates to CASSLGGLQYF.

This clonotype occurred many times. This chain connects TRBV2 to TRBJ1-2; 8 bases line up with TRBD1. V shed 6 bases, J shed 3 bases, and the junction held 9 bases outside the gene matches. Germline loops: CDR1 SNHLY, CDR2 FYNNEI. The CDR3 is 15 amino acids. The CDR3 DNA is TGTGCCAGCAGCCAACCGCCAGGGGGCGACTATGGCTACACCTTC. It codes for CASSQPPGGDYGYTF.

This clonotype was counted at least ten times. The chain couples TRBV9 to TRBJ1-2, with TRBD1 identical over 8 bases. CDR3 length: 14 residues. Germline CDR1 SGDLS, CDR2 YYNGEE. V dropped 6 bases and J dropped 3; count of bases not matched to a gene: 7. The CDR3 region is CASNPSGGYYGYTF. For the CDR3, the DNA is TGTGCCAGCAACCCCTCAGGGGGCTACTATGGCTACACCTTC.

The chain joins TRBV15 to TRBJ1-5; D is ambiguous. CDR1 and CDR2 from the germline V gene are LNHNV and YYDKDF (reference sequence). V dropped 4 bases and J dropped 0 bases, with 16 bases sitting between them. This CDR3 has 17 amino acids. The chain's CDR3 is CATSTTPAGYSNQPQHF. CDR3 DNA sequence: TGTGCCACCAGCACCACCCCGGCAGGCTATAGCAATCAGCCCCAGCATTTT.

In the case of this clonotype: Likely a read error: the CDR3 ends without its conserved phenylalanine or tryptophan. This chain connects TRBV6-5 to TRBJ2-3; D is unresolved. The CDR3 spans 14 residues. Germline CDR1 is MNHEY and CDR2 is SVGAGI. Trimming cost V 2 bases and J 3 bases, with 9 bases left between them. Here the CDR3 reads CASSYEGLTDTQYL. The CDR3 bases are TGTGCCAGCAGTTACGAAGGGCTTACAGATACGCAGTATCTT.

The rearrangement links TRBV7-6 to TRBJ2-5; 7 bases align to TRBD2. This CDR3 is 17 amino acids long. Per the germline V gene, CDR1 is SGHVS and CDR2 is FNYEAQ. The V and J ends lost 5 bases and 0 bases, in that order; junction bases with no gene match: 12. In nucleotides, the CDR3 is TGTGCCAGCAGCGAACGGCGGGAGCCCGGGGACCAAGAGACCCAGTACTTC. Translating it yields CASSERREPGDQETQYF.

This clonotype was counted many times. The chain combines TRBV6-1 with TRBJ2-7, with 7 bases fitting TRBD1. J lost 7 bases, V lost 7 bases, and 10 bases had no gene match. The length of the CDR3 is 13 residues. Germline V gene data show CDR1 as MNHNS and CDR2 as SASEGT. The CDR3 bases are TGTGCCAGCATGGTCAGGGGGTTGGGAGAGCAGTACTTC. Residues: CASMVRGLGEQYF.

Ten or more counts support this clonotype. The rearrangement links TRBV12-3 or TRBV12-4 to TRBJ1-4; D uncertain. Trimming took 5 bases from V and 12 from J, leaving 16 bases between them. This CDR3 has 13 residues. CDR3 nucleotides: TGTGCCAGCAGTCTCGGGTATCTTGCGGAACTGTTTTTT. It encodes CASSLGYLAELFF.

This clonotype was counted many times. This sequence joins TRBV10-1 and TRBJ2-7; no clear D. V was pared by 8 bases and J by 7 bases, with 9 bases between. This CDR3 has 10 residues. Germline V gene lookup returns CDR1 WNHNN and CDR2 SYGVQD (reference sequence). The CDR3: CASGIWEQYF. The CDR3 DNA reads as TGCGCCAGCGGCATTTGGGAGCAGTACTTC.

In its sample, this clonotype was seen many times. This chain links TRBV3-1 with TRBJ2-6; no clear D. V was clipped by 1 base and J by 0 bases, with 4 bases between them. The CDR3 spans 15 residues. From germline, CDR1 is LGHDT and CDR2 YNNKEL (reference sequence). The CDR3 here is CASSQAVSGANVLTF. DNA for the CDR3: TGTGCCAGCAGCCAAGCGGTCTCTGGGGCCAACGTCCTGACTTTC.

At least ten counts were recorded for this clonotype. V gene TRBV11-1 combines with J gene TRBJ1-1; the D is unclear. Trimming removed 4 bases at V and 4 bases at J, with 13 bases between. CDR3 length: 14 residues. CDR1 is SGHAT and CDR2 is FQDESV in the germline V gene (reference sequence). CDR3 in amino acids: CASSSRTRVTEAFF. CDR3 nucleotide sequence: TGTGCCAGCAGCTCAAGGACTCGTGTCACTGAAGCTTTCTTT.

This chain connects TRBV20-1 to TRBJ1-2; 8 nucleotides agree with TRBD1. The CDR3 runs 12 residues. Germline trimming cut 6 bases from V and 4 bases from J; bases unmatched to any gene: 4. Looked up from germline, CDR1 is DFQATT and CDR2 is SNEGSKA (reference sequence). CDR3 nucleotide sequence: TGCAGTGCAAGGACAGGGCTCTATGGCTACACCTTC. This translates into CSARTGLYGYTF.

In its sample, this clonotype was seen many times. The chain combines TRBV24-1 with TRBJ2-3; 7 bases are shared with TRBD1. CDR1 and CDR2 (germline): KGHDR, SFDVKD. V dropped 5 bases and J dropped 9; count of bases not matched to a gene: 7. The CDR3 covers 13 residues. CDR3 residues: CATSATGSATQYF. CDR3 nucleotide sequence: TGTGCCACCAGTGCGACAGGGTCTGCGACGCAGTATTTT.